A single sample gave rise to the 20 T cell receptor beta chains below, sequenced in a study of Ad26.COV2.S vaccination and SARS-CoV-2 variants. Specified treatment: around 19 received Ad26.COV2.S at low or high dose, single or two shots; 5 received placebo; per-sample allocation not given. Collection of samples fell on day 63 after the first vaccine or placebo injection. Here immunoSEQ multiplex PCR was the method, and the copy in TCRdb shows in-frame clones only, minus some. Of 350,000 to 600,000 clones detected, roughly nine tenths appear once; the ten largest clones hold 1.7%. Sequences were derived from peripheral blood, sampled in a trial of Ad26.COV2.S vaccine versus placebo. Receptors were obtained from a person aged 18-60 years who received the Ad26.COV2.S COVID-19 vaccine or a placebo.

This clone was seen only once. DNA of the CDR3: TGTGCCAGCAGCTTTAGCGGAAGCACAGATACGCAGTATTTT. Its translation: CASSFSGSTDTQYF. V and J are TRBV11-3 and TRBJ2-3, with D perhaps TRBD2 (6 bases). The CDR3 has 14 residues. Germline V gene sequence: CDR1 SGHNT, CDR2 YENEEA. The germline V and J ends were trimmed by 3 bases and 0 bases, with 7 bases remaining between them.

This CDR3 is CASSLDSSNYGYTF. In nucleotides, the CDR3 is TGCGCCAGCAGCTTGGATAGCAGTAACTATGGCTACACCTTC. The chain carries TRBV5-1 and TRBJ1-2; D is undetermined. This CDR3 is 14 amino acids long. The V gene lost 0 bases and the J gene lost 1 base, with 7 bases spanning the gap. The germline gives CDR1 SGHRS, CDR2 YFSETQ.

The chain combines TRBV5-4 with TRBJ1-2, with a tentative D call TRBD1 (5 bases). V lost 4 bases and J 1 base, leaving 11 bases between the germline ends. CDR1 SGHNT and CDR2 YYREEE come from the germline V gene (reference sequence). The CDR3 is made up of 14 amino acids. This CDR3 reads CASSPGRLNYGYTF. In DNA form, the CDR3 reads TGTGCCAGCAGCCCAGGGCGGCTTAACTATGGCTACACCTTC.

This rearrangement joins TRBV7-9 to TRBJ2-5; tentative D call: TRBD1 (6 bases). V gave up 3 bases and J gave up 5 bases, with 10 bases separating them. This CDR3 is 13 amino acids long. Germline V gene data show CDR1 as SEHNR and CDR2 as FQNEAQ (reference sequence). CDR3: CASSFTGFETQYF. Here the CDR3 DNA reads TGTGCCAGCAGCTTCACAGGGTTCGAGACCCAGTACTTC.

The V gene is TRBV15, the J gene TRBJ2-7; TRBD1 aligns across 9 bases. Germline V gives CDR1 LNHNV, CDR2 YYDKDF (reference sequence). Trimming took 1 base from V and 6 from J; bases not matched to a gene: 7. The CDR3 loop spans 15 amino acids. This chain's CDR3 is CATSRAGTGMGEQYF. The CDR3 DNA sequence: TGTGCCACCAGCAGAGCCGGGACAGGGATGGGCGAGCAGTACTTC.

The chain couples TRBV28 to TRBJ2-1, with 9 bases fitting TRBD2. CDR3 size: 13 residues. V was pared by 8 bases and J by 9 bases, with 8 bases of the junction left unmatched. Germline V gene data show CDR1 as MDHEN and CDR2 as SYDVKM. The DNA for the CDR3 is TGTGCCAGCTCAACCATAGCGGGAGTTGAGCAGTTCTTC. The encoded protein is CASSTIAGVEQFF.

This clone was counted only a few times. This chain joins TRBV2 and TRBJ1-6; D gene uncertain. Germline V gives CDR1 SNHLY, CDR2 FYNNEI. CDR3 size: 14 residues. V was trimmed by 3 bases and J by 10 bases, leaving 13 bases between them. CDR3 protein: CASSESISRSPLHF. The CDR3 DNA reads as TGTGCCAGCAGTGAGTCTATCTCTCGATCACCCCTCCACTTT.

The V call is TRBV18, the J call TRBJ2-7; 8 bases map to TRBD2. V gave up 0 bases and J gave up 0 bases; unmatched junction bases: 4. In germline, CDR1 is KGHSH, CDR2 LQKENI. This CDR3 contains 16 residues. The CDR3: CASSPPGGGSSYEQYF. CDR3 DNA sequence: TGTGCCAGCTCACCACCCGGGGGGGGGAGCTCCTACGAGCAGTACTTC. The full variable domain, completed using reference TRBV18 and TRBJ2-7, is NAGVMQNPRHLVRRRGQEARLRCSPMKGHSHVYWYRQLPEEGLKFMVYLQKENIIDESGMPKERFSAEFPKEGPSILRIQQVVRGDSAAYFCASSPPGGGSSYEQYFGPGTRLTVT.

The chain is built from TRBV5-1 and TRBJ1-2, with 9 bases identical to TRBD1. V lost 4 bases and J lost 4; bases outside the gene matches: 8. Germline V lookup: CDR1 SGHRS, CDR2 YFSETQ. The CDR3 contains 15 residues. CDR3 nucleotides: TGCGCCAGCAGCCAAACAGGGGGCGCGCTCTATGGCTACACCTTC. This encodes CASSQTGGALYGYTF.

V and J are TRBV19 and TRBJ2-1; D is uncertain. V was shortened by 4 bases and J by 8 bases, with 21 bases between the two germline ends. Per germline, CDR1 LNHDA and CDR2 SQIVND (reference sequence). This CDR3 has 16 amino acids. In DNA, the CDR3 is TGTGCCAGTAGTACAGGCCGGAGCGTCGGATACGATGAGCAGTTCTTC. It translates to CASSTGRSVGYDEQFF.

The chain uses TRBV4-1 and TRBJ2-3; 10 nucleotides agree with TRBD1. The V segment lost 1 base and the J segment 5 bases; nucleotides outside the gene matches: 9. Germline CDR1 MGHRA, CDR2 YSYEKL. The CDR3 contains 17 residues. The CDR3 nucleotides read TGCGCCAGCAGCCAAGTTGTTGACAGGGGGCTTGGAGATACGCAGTATTTT. Encoded protein: CASSQVVDRGLGDTQYF.

The chain employs TRBV24-1 and TRBJ2-1, with 9 bases matching TRBD2. CDR1 and CDR2 from the germline V gene are KGHDR and SFDVKD. The CDR3 has 16 amino acids. After removal of 2 bases from V and 3 bases from J, the junction contained 4 bases not matched to a gene. The CDR3 is CATSDSGLANYNEQFF. CDR3 sequence (DNA): TGTGCCACCAGTGATTCTGGACTAGCGAACTACAATGAGCAGTTCTTC.

This rearrangement joins TRBV10-2 to TRBJ1-1, with D perhaps TRBD1 (5 bases). Per germline, CDR1 WSHSY and CDR2 SAAADI. CDR3 length: 11 amino acids. V was clipped by 4 bases and J by 7 bases, with 7 bases between them. As DNA, the CDR3 is TGCGCCAGCAGTGTTACAGGTGAAGCTTTCTTT. This codes for CASSVTGEAFF.

A note on this clone: In the same sample, other DNA sequences code for this CDR3. The chain employs TRBV11-3 and TRBJ2-1, with 8 positions matching TRBD2. Germline assignment: CDR1 SGHNT and CDR2 YENEEA. V shed 1 base, J shed 3 bases, and the junction held 2 bases outside the gene matches. This CDR3 region has 15 residues. The CDR3 DNA reads TGTGCCAGCAGCTTAGCCGGGACTAGCTACAATGAGCAGTTCTTC. Its translation is CASSLAGTSYNEQFF.

The chain carries TRBV24-1 and TRBJ2-7; no firm D call. Germline-derived CDR1 and CDR2 are KGHDR and SFDVKD. V lost 4 bases and J lost 0, with 9 bases in between. The CDR3 sequence is 14 residues long. The CDR3 DNA sequence: TGTGCCACCAGTGACACAAAGAGCTCCTACGAGCAGTACTTC. Amino acid sequence: CATSDTKSSYEQYF.

The genes are TRBV7-3 and TRBJ1-1; 10 bases fit TRBD1. The CDR3 runs 13 residues. Trimming cost V 5 bases and J 5 bases; bases outside gene matches: 2. The germline V gene has CDR1 SGHTA and CDR2 FQGTGA. CDR3 region: CASSGGQGTEAFF. Written as DNA, the CDR3 is TGTGCCAGCAGCGGGGGACAGGGGACTGAAGCTTTCTTT.

This sequence joins TRBV30 and TRBJ2-1; TRBD1 agrees at 7 bases. Trimming at V came to 2 bases and at J to 1 base, leaving 5 bases not matched to a gene. This CDR3 has 15 residues. CDR1 and CDR2 from the germline V gene are GTSNPN and SVGIG (reference sequence). The CDR3 loop is CAWSSGQSSYNEQFF. The CDR3 DNA reads TGTGCCTGGAGTTCGGGACAGAGTTCCTACAATGAGCAGTTCTTC.

This sequence joins TRBV27 and TRBJ2-5; TRBD1 agrees at 7 bases. The V gene's germline CDR1 is MNHEY and CDR2 SMNVEV (reference sequence). The CDR3 is 15 residues long. After removal of 11 bases from V and 3 bases from J, the junction contained 15 bases not matched to a gene. The CDR3 sequence: CAGGNGTDGEETQYF. Here the CDR3 DNA reads TGTGCCGGGGGAAACGGGACAGATGGGGAAGAGACCCAGTACTTC.

The chain carries TRBV28 and TRBJ2-7; 7 nucleotides line up with TRBD1. The J segment lost 2 bases and the V segment lost 6 bases, leaving 7 bases of the junction unmatched. The germline gives CDR1 MDHEN, CDR2 SYDVKM. The length of the CDR3 is 14 residues. CDR3 sequence (DNA): TGTGCCAGCAGCCCTGGGACAGCCCCCTACGAGCAGTACTTC. Encoded protein: CASSPGTAPYEQYF.

This chain uses TRBV30 with TRBJ2-7; tentatively, D is TRBD1 or TRBD2 (5 bases each). Per germline, CDR1 GTSNPN and CDR2 SVGIG (reference sequence). The CDR3 extends over 14 amino acids. Trimming left V 2 bases short and J 0 bases short, with 11 bases between. DNA for the CDR3: TGTGCCTGGAGTTCTGGGGGAAGCTCCTACGAGCAGTACTTC. Translation: CAWSSGGSSYEQYF.